One sample yielded the 9 T cell receptor beta chains listed below, sequenced in a study of cytomegalovirus exposure and HLA in healthy donors. The primer mix had 60 Vbeta and 13 Jbeta primers. Method: immunoSEQ multiplex PCR; TCRdb's copy keeps in-frame clones and lacks some. The ten most abundant clones cover about 2.5% of a sample with more than 130,000 clones. Sequenced sample: PBMCs. The receptors shown here come from a man aged 35-49 years in good health and CMV-seronegative.

The CDR3 reads CASSPSRGVGAFF. The CDR3 DNA sequence: TGTGCCAGCAGCCCCTCGAGAGGAGTGGGAGCTTTCTTT. This chain joins TRBV7-9 and TRBJ1-1; D is ambiguous. Germline lookup yields CDR1 SEHNR and CDR2 FQNEAQ (reference sequence). V lost 5 bases and J lost 10, with 17 bases in between. The CDR3 is made up of 13 amino acids.

The chain carries TRBV5-1 and TRBJ1-3; D unclear. With 4 bases removed from V and 0 bases from J, the gap between germline ends came to 14 bases. In germline, CDR1 is SGHRS, CDR2 YFSETQ. This CDR3 is built from 16 residues. The CDR3 DNA is TGCGCCAGCAGCCCGATGTTCGGGTACTCTGGAAACACCATATATTTT. This codes for CASSPMFGYSGNTIYF. Supplemented by reference TRBV5-1 and TRBJ1-3, the full variable domain reads KAGVTQTPRYLIKTRGQQVTLSCSPISGHRSVSWYQQTPGQGLQFLFEYFSETQRNKGNFPGRFSGRQFSNSRSEMNVSTLELGDSALYLCASSPMFGYSGNTIYFGEGSWLTVV.

The chain employs TRBV7-8 and TRBJ1-5; the D is unclear. V dropped 1 base and J dropped 4 bases, with 11 bases sitting between them. This CDR3 is 15 amino acids long. The V gene's germline CDR1 is SGHVS and CDR2 FQNEAQ. This CDR3 is CASSLDSGFNQPQHF. The CDR3 DNA follows: TGTGCCAGCAGCTTAGATTCAGGATTTAATCAGCCCCAGCATTTT.

With regard to this clone: The junction departs from the called germline gene at one end, perhaps through a read error. V is TRBV2 and J is TRBJ2-3, with 8 bases identical to TRBD2. CDR1 and CDR2 (germline): SNHLY, FYNNEI. The CDR3 sequence is 13 residues long. For the CDR3, the DNA is TGTGCCAGCAGTGAAGAAGAGGCTAGCGGGCTCCTTTTT. This encodes CASSEEEASGLLF. Together with reference TRBV2 and TRBJ2-3, the CDR3 gives the full variable domain: EPEVTQTPSHQVTQMGQEVILRCVPISNHLYFYWYRQILGQKVEFLVSFYNNEISEKSEIFDDQFSVERPDGSNFTLKIRSTKLEDSAMYFCASSEEEASGLLFGPGTRLTVL.

The chain recombines TRBV28 with TRBJ2-7; perhaps TRBD1 as D (6 bases). The germline gives CDR1 MDHEN, CDR2 SYDVKM. This CDR3 has 12 amino acids. The CDR3 bases are TGTGTAACAGGGCAGGGCTCCTACGAGCAGTACTTC. The encoded protein is CVTGQGSYEQYF.

The chain is built from TRBV6-4 and TRBJ2-2; the match to TRBD1 covers 8 bases. The germline V gene encodes CDR1 MRHNA and CDR2 SNTAGT. Germline trimming cut 10 bases from V and 3 bases from J; bases unmatched to any gene: 13. The CDR3 is 16 amino acids. CDR3 coding DNA: TGTGCCATCTCCCTCCCCCCAGGGGGCTACACCGGGGAGCTGTTTTTT. Its protein is CAISLPPGGYTGELFF.

The chain has TRBV5-6 and TRBJ2-1; TRBD2 agrees at 8 bases. V lost 2 bases, J lost 3 bases, and 4 bases stayed unmatched. CDR1 and CDR2 from the germline V gene are SGHDT and YYEEEE. The CDR3 spans 15 residues. CDR3 in DNA: TGTGCCAGCAGCTTAGCGGGGGACTTCTACAATGAGCAGTTCTTC. Its translation: CASSLAGDFYNEQFF.

The chain is built from TRBV6-5 and TRBJ1-2; TRBD1 matches 12 bases. Germline V lookup: CDR1 MNHEY, CDR2 SVGAGI. The CDR3 is made up of 14 amino acids. Unmatched junction bases numbered 7, after V lost 6 bases and J lost 8 bases. The DNA of the CDR3 is TGTGCCAGCAGAGGTGGGACAGGGGGCGGGGGCTACACCTTC. Residues: CASRGGTGGGGYTF.

The V call is TRBV10-3, the J call TRBJ2-2, with 10 bases fitting TRBD1. The CDR3 runs 13 residues. The junction had 5 bases not matched to a gene; V was cut back by 11 bases and J by 5 bases. CDR1 is ENHRY, CDR2 SYGVKD, per germline. The CDR3 loop is CALRDRGTGELFF. The CDR3 nucleotides read TGTGCCCTCCGGGACAGGGGTACCGGGGAGCTGTTTTTT.